This T cell receptor (beta chain) was identified in a study of OX40 agonist ivuxolimab in advanced cancers. Data came from immunoSEQ multiplex PCR; TCRdb stores just in-frame clones and leaves some out. Among nearly 60,000 clones listed, 88% were seen once. In its sample, this clone was seen a few times. Its antigen remains unknown. The CDR3 totals 16 residues. Autoimmune disease history or systemic immunosuppression barred patients. Blood specimens came from baseline, cycle 4 day 1, and cycle 7 day 1. Study outcomes and limitations: At 0.1-3.0 mg/kg, partial responders had clonal expansion among the lowest observed. The mean number of expanded clones was higher in CD8+ T cells than in CD4+.

The starting material was CD4+ or CD8+ T cells sorted from blood, obtained in a trial of the OX40 agonist ivuxolimab. The receptor was derived from an adult with an advanced solid tumor such as melanoma, head and neck, liver or kidney cancer. The rearrangement uses TRBV21-1 and TRBJ1-2; the table's TRBD1 call for D was not verified on the DNA. TRBV21-1 is termed a pseudogene. As DNA, the CDR3 is TGTGCCAGCCCCCGAACCGGGACAGGGGACGGCTATGGCTACACCTTC. This sequence encodes CASPRTGTGDGYGYTF.